This T cell receptor beta chain was recovered during a study of shared clonotypes between healthy human individuals. Division of CD4+ cells produced a CD45RA+ naive subset and a CD45RA-negative memory subset. As processed by the authors: Because ImmunoSEQ provided only junction sequences with no quality scores, the filtering differed. The protocol was immunoSEQ multiplex PCR, while the TCRdb copy is restricted to in-frame clones and leaves out a portion. Clone size and the V and J calls come from that table; the DNA yielded D and trimming. The sample holds under 1,100,000 clones; around 74% are singletons and the top ten take 1.4%. A few counts support this clone. Its cognate antigen is unknown. The same CDR3 can be traced to other DNA sequences in this sample. Notes on the study in general: Generation of non-shared clonotypes was less probable than generation of clonotypes shared by all four donors. What rarefaction showed was incomplete sorted-subset sequencing despite large depth.

Trimming cost V 5 bases and J 5 bases; bases outside gene matches: 4. The CDR3 is made up of 13 amino acids. Germline CDR1 reads MNHEY; CDR2 reads SVGAGI. Sequencing was carried out using memory CD4+ T cells sorted from blood. Subset indicated: CD45RA-negative fraction. The chain employs TRBV6-5 and TRBJ1-1, with 8 positions matching TRBD1. This clonotype was sampled from a man between 18 and 29 years old in good health. The CDR3 here is CASSPGGRTEAFF. CDR3 DNA sequence: TGTGCCAGCAGTCCAGGGGGCAGGACTGAAGCTTTCTTT.